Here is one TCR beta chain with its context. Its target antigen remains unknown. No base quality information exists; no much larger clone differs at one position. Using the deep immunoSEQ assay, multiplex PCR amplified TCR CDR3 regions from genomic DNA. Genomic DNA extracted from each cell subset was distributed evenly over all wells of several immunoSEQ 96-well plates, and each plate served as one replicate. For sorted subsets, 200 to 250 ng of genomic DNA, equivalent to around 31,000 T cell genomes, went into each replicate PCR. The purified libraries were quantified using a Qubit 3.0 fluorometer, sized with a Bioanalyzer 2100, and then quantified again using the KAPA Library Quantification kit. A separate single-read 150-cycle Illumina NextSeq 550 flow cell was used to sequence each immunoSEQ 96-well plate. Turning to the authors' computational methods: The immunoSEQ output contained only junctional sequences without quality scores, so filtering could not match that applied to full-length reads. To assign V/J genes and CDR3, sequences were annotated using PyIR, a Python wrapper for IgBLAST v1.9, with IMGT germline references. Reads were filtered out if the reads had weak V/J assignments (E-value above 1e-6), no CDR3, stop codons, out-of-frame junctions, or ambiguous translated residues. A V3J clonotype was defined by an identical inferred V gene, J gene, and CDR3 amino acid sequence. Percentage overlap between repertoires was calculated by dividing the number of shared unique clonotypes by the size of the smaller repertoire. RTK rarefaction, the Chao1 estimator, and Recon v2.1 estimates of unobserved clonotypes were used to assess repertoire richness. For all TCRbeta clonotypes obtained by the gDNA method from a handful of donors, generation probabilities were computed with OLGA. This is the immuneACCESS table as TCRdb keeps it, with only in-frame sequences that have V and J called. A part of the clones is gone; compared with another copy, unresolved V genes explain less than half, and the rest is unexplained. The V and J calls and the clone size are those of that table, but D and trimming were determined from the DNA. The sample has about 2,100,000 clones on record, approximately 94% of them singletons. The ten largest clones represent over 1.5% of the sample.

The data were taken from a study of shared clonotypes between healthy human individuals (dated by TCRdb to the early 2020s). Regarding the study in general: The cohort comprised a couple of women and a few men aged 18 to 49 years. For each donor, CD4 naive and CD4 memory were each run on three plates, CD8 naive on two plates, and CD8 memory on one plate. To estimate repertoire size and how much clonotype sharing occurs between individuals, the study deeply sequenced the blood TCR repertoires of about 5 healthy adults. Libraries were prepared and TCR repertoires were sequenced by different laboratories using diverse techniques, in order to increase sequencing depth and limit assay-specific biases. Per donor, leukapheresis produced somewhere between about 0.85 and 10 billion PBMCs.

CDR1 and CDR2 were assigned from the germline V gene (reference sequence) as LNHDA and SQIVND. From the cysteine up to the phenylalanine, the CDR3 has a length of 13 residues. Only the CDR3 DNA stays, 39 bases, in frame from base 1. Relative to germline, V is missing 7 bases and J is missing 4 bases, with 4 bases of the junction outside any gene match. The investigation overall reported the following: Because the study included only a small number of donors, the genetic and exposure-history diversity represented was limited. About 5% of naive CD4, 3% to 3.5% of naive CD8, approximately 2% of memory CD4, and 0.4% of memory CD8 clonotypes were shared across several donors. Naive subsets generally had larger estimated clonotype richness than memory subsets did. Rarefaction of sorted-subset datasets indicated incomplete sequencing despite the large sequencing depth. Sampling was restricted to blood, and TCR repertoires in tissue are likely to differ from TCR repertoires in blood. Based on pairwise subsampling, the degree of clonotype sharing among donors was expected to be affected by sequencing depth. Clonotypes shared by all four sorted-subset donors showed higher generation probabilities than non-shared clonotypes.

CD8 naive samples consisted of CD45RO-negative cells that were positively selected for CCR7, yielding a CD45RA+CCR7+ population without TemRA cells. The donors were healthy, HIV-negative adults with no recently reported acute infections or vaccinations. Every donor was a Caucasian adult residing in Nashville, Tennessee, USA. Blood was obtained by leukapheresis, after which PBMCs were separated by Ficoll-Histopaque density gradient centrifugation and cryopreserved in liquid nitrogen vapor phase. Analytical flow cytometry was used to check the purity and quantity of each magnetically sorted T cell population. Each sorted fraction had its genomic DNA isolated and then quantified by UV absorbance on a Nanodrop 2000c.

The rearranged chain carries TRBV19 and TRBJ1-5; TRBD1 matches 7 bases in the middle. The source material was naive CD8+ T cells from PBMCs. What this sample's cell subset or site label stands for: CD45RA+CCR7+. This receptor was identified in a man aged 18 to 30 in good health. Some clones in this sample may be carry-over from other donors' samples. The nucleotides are TGTGCCAGTACGACAGGGTGGAATCAGCCCCAGCATTTT. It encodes CASTTGWNQPQHF.